A selection of T cell receptor beta chains follows, all from one sample in a study of blood T cells in healthy people across ages. TCRdb re-derived calls from the 5' RACE reads in MiXCR, one entry per CDR3 protein. The table has over 600,000 distinct CDR3 sequences, 56% seen once; the top ten hold approximately 24%. The sample was blood. These receptors came from a man aged 35-49 years in good health. The CDR3 runs from the conserved cysteine through the conserved F or W. D genes are given only for firm matches. Part of the rows lack a size; the others show once, few, many or a class for expanded clones.

>TRBD2|TRBV7-9|TRBJ2-4|NA
CASSSTGGLVYGIQYF
TGTGCCAGCAGCTCCACGGGGGGTCTGGTTTACGGCATTCAGTACTTC
>TRBD1|TRBV6-5|TRBJ2-5|NA
CASSRFGQGWGETQYF
TGTGCCAGCAGCCGCTTCGGACAGGGATGGGGGGAGACCCAGTACTTC
>NA|TRBV5-6|TRBJ1-4|few
CASSLNVVKEKLFF
TGTGCCAGCAGCTTAAATGTCGTTAAAGAAAAACTGTTTTTT
>TRBD2|TRBV29-1|TRBJ2-3|NA
CSVERGGETTDTQYF
TGCAGCGTCGAGCGGGGCGGAGAAACAACAGATACGCAGTATTTT
>NA|TRBV12-3/TRBV12-4|TRBJ2-1|NA
CASSGLTDGDEQFF
TGTGCCAGCAGTGGCCTTACTGATGGCGATGAGCAGTTCTTC
>NA|TRBV11-2|TRBJ2-5|many
CASSLGGDRQETQYF
TGTGCCAGCAGCTTAGGGGGGGACAGACAAGAGACCCAGTACTTC
>TRBD1|TRBV10-3|TRBJ2-5|NA
CAISKTRPGQIETQYF
TGTGCCATCAGCAAGACCCGGCCGGGACAGATAGAGACCCAGTACTTC
>NA|TRBV29-1|TRBJ2-3|few
CSGGHKGDHTQYF
TGCAGCGGCGGTCATAAGGGGGACCATACGCAGTATTTT
>NA|TRBV6-5|TRBJ2-3|NA
CASRDAGSDTQYF
TGTGCCAGCAGGGATGCAGGGAGCGATACGCAGTATTTT
>NA|TRBV11-2|TRBJ1-6|NA
CASSHAEGHPSPLHF
TGTGCCAGCAGCCACGCTGAGGGGCACCCTTCACCCCTCCACTTT
>TRBD1|TRBV7-9|TRBJ1-4|NA
CASSSGQGPNEKLFF
TGTGCCAGCAGCTCTGGACAGGGCCCTAATGAAAAACTGTTTTTT
>NA|TRBV9|TRBJ1-6|NA
CASSVERGNSPLHF
TGTGCCAGCAGCGTAGAAAGGGGGAATTCACCCCTCCACTTT
>NA|TRBV4-2|TRBJ2-3|NA
CASSQVSTGLDTQYF
TGTGCCAGCAGCCAAGTCTCGACGGGCCTCGATACGCAGTATTTT
>NA|TRBV14|TRBJ1-6|NA
CASSPYSVKDSPLHF
TGTGCCAGCAGCCCATACAGCGTTAAGGATTCACCCCTCCACTTT